The subject of this entry is one TCR beta chain. The target antigen is unknown. The data derive from a study of response to subunit inactivated influenza vaccine. In germline, CDR1 is SGHRS, CDR2 YFSETQ. Trimming shortened V by 1 base and J by 3 bases, and 11 bases separated the two germline ends. CDR3 length: 14 residues. Overall study results and limits: Authors suggested few new T cells are recruited by each seasonal influenza vaccination.

Each CDR3 protein gets one entry after TCRdb re-called the RT-PCR reads with MiXCR. The profile shows 650,000 to 700,000 distinct CDR3 sequences, roughly 14% of them singletons. This sample comprised PBMCs from blood, obtained 11 to 12 days after vaccination. The clonotype originates from a man aged 50 to 59 who received an inactivated influenza vaccine. This rearrangement joins TRBV5-1 to TRBJ2-7, with D possibly matching TRBD1 (6 bases). The CDR3 reads CASSLKDRDYEQYF. DNA of the CDR3: TGCGCCAGCAGCTTGAAGGACAGAGACTACGAGCAGTACTTC.